The sample holds many counts of the clone carrying this T cell receptor (beta chain). Its antigen is currently unknown. This record comes from a study of T-cell memory formation after mild COVID-19. At the level of the study: Each donor largely had its own TCR clusters.

TCRdb called the 5' RACE reads again in MiXCR, with one record for every CDR3 protein. The sample has about 560,000 distinct CDR3 sequences; around 17% are singletons. General study points: Memory cells collected pre-infection included some clones that later responded, suggesting cross-reactive memory joined.

J gave up 14 bases and V 3 bases, and 6 bases lay outside the gene matches. This CDR3 is built from 13 residues. Germline lookup yields CDR1 SNHLY and CDR2 FYNNEI. The sample comprised PBMCs or a T cell subset sorted from them (not recorded which). The clonotype was recovered from an adult woman who had mild COVID-19 (a few samples of this study predate the infection). Cell type and time point are not known. V usage is TRBV2 and J usage is TRBJ2-1; 11 nucleotides match TRBD2. The CDR3 loop is CASSEDSGRGKFF. The CDR3 DNA reads TGTGCCAGCAGTGAGGATAGCGGGAGGGGCAAGTTCTTC.